Below, 16 T cell receptor beta chains from the same sample are listed, as sequenced in a study of PD-1 blockade in classical Hodgkin lymphoma. The time point was: cycle 4 day 1 (C4D1), after more than 5 weeks of nivolumab. Every patient experienced relapse after autologous stem cell transplantation, and brentuximab vedotin exposure varied. Thawed PBMCs underwent magnetic negative selection to yield purified CD4+ T cells. This table comes from immunoSEQ multiplex PCR, and its TCRdb copy is limited to in-frame clones, with some not included. The table records tens of thousands of clones, about 85% of them present only once. The sequences come from CD4+ T cells from blood, collected before the fourth cycle of nivolumab. The receptors were sampled from a human donor with classical Hodgkin lymphoma.

In this sample, this clone turned up a few times. The chain couples TRBV4-1 to TRBJ2-4, with D uncertain. The V gene's germline CDR1 is MGHRA and CDR2 YSYEKL. V dropped 0 bases and J dropped 0 bases, with 12 bases sitting between them. The CDR3 sequence is 17 residues long. CDR3 nucleotide sequence: TGCGCCAGCAGCCAAGATCTCAATAGTCTAGCCAAAAACATTCAGTACTTC. This gives the protein CASSQDLNSLAKNIQYF.

This clone has just one count. V usage is TRBV6-5 and J usage is TRBJ2-2; D ambiguous. The V gene lost 6 bases and the J gene lost 3 bases, with 5 bases spanning the gap. CDR3 length equals 12 residues. The germline V gene encodes CDR1 MNHEY and CDR2 SVGAGI. The CDR3 region has the DNA TGTGCCAGCAGCCTTGACACCGGGGAGCTGTTTTTT. It encodes CASSLDTGELFF.

This sequence joins TRBV12-5 and TRBJ2-5, with 8 bases matching TRBD1. With V trimmed by 6 bases and J by 2 bases, 17 bases remained unmatched. Germline values: CDR1 LGHNT, CDR2 FRNRAP. The CDR3 is made up of 18 amino acids. CDR3 loop: CASGPGPLTGEAQETQYF. CDR3 nucleotides: TGTGCTAGTGGCCCTGGCCCCCTGACAGGGGAGGCTCAAGAGACCCAGTACTTC.

This chain uses TRBV7-6 with TRBJ2-7; TRBD2 matches 10 bases. This CDR3 region has 17 residues. Germline V gene data show CDR1 as SGHVS and CDR2 as FNYEAQ. Germline trimming cut 5 bases from V and 4 bases from J; bases unmatched to any gene: 14. The CDR3 sequence: CASSTRSSGRVGYEQYF. For the CDR3, the DNA is TGTGCCAGCAGCACTAGGTCTAGCGGGAGAGTCGGGTACGAGCAGTACTTC.

The chain links TRBV7-3 to TRBJ2-2; a possible D gene is TRBD2 (6 bases). The germline V gene encodes CDR1 SGHTA and CDR2 FQGTGA. V was cut by 7 bases and J by 3 bases, with 9 bases left in between. The CDR3 length is 13 residues. For the CDR3, the DNA is TGTGCCAGCACGCGGGGAGACACCGGGGAGCTGTTTTTT. This gives the protein CASTRGDTGELFF.

In its sample, this clone was seen a few times. The chain employs TRBV11-2 and TRBJ1-2, with D perhaps TRBD1 (5 bases). The CDR3 has 13 amino acids. CDR1 and CDR2 (germline): SGHAT, FQNNGV. V was cut by 3 bases and J by 13 bases, with 18 bases left in between. The CDR3 loop is CASSFNDRGEATF. The CDR3, as DNA: TGTGCCAGCAGCTTTAATGATCGGGGGGAGGCCACCTTC.

The chain employs TRBV29-1 and TRBJ1-1; D gene unclear. The CDR3 has 14 residues. Trimming stripped 2 bases from V and 1 base from J, with 11 bases between. The germline V gene has CDR1 SQVTM and CDR2 ANQGSEA. The CDR3 spells CSVEFAQSNTEAFF. CDR3 coding DNA: TGCAGCGTTGAATTCGCACAGTCGAACACTGAAGCTTTCTTT. The entire variable domain, with the rest obtained from reference TRBV29-1 and TRBJ1-1, is as follows: SAVISQKPSRDICQRGTSLTIQCQVDSQVTMMFWYRQQPGQSLTLIATANQGSEATYESGFVIDKFPISRPNLTFSTLTVSNMSPEDSSIYLCSVEFAQSNTEAFFGQGTRLTVV.

The chain joins TRBV27 to TRBJ1-6; 9 bases are a match to TRBD1. CDR1 is MNHEY, CDR2 SMNVEV, per germline (reference sequence). This CDR3 spans 15 amino acids. Losses at the gene ends were 5 bases for V and 4 bases for J; bases not matched to a gene: 3. The CDR3 reads CASSIGQGYNSPLHF. CDR3 sequence (DNA): TGTGCCAGCAGTATAGGACAGGGGTATAATTCACCCCTCCACTTT.

The chain carries TRBV2 and TRBJ2-1; 8 bases agree with TRBD2. This CDR3 has 15 amino acids. V lost 6 bases to trimming and J lost 3 bases; unmatched junction nucleotides: 7. Germline CDR1 is SNHLY and CDR2 is FYNNEI. CDR3 sequence: CASSVAGFFYNEQFF. The CDR3 coding sequence is TGTGCCAGCAGCGTAGCGGGATTCTTCTACAATGAGCAGTTCTTC.

The V and J genes are TRBV6-1 and TRBJ1-6; D is unclear. The CDR3 runs to 11 residues. V was clipped by 0 bases and J by 14 bases, with 5 bases between them. In germline, CDR1 is MNHNS, CDR2 SASEGT. Here the CDR3 reads CASSEAWSLHF. The CDR3, as DNA: TGTGCCAGCAGTGAAGCGTGGTCCCTCCACTTT.

The V gene is TRBV5-4, the J gene TRBJ2-5; TRBD2 is a possible D gene (6 bases). Looked up from germline, CDR1 is SGHNT and CDR2 is YYREEE (reference sequence). The CDR3 extends over 15 amino acids. V lost 0 bases and J lost 4, with 13 bases in between. The CDR3 nucleotides read TGTGCCAGCAGCTTGGCCGGGAGCGGACGAGAGACCCAGTACTTC. It specifies CASSLAGSGRETQYF.

The CDR3 DNA sequence: TGTGCCAGCAGCCAAGACGCGGATTACGGAAACACCATATATTTT. This sequence encodes CASSQDADYGNTIYF. This chain uses TRBV14 with TRBJ1-3; D not resolved. CDR1 is SGHDN and CDR2 is FVKESK in the germline V gene. CDR3 length equals 15 residues. The V end lost 0 bases, the J end lost 4 bases, and 10 bases lay between the germline ends.

The genes are TRBV7-9 and TRBJ2-6, with unresolved D. This CDR3 is 14 amino acids long. V was shortened by 5 bases and J by 1 base, with 6 bases between the two germline ends. In germline, CDR1 is SEHNR, CDR2 FQNEAQ (reference sequence). The chain's CDR3 is CASSADSGANVLTF. CDR3 bases: TGTGCCAGCAGCGCGGATTCTGGGGCCAACGTCCTGACTTTC.

The gene calls are TRBV5-1 and TRBJ2-7; a possible D gene is TRBD1 (6 bases). Trimming left V 7 bases short and J 0 bases short, with 11 bases between. Germline lookup yields CDR1 SGHRS and CDR2 YFSETQ. CDR3 length: 13 residues. The CDR3 bases are TGCGCCAGCCGGACAGAGGGCTCCTACGAGCAGTACTTC. It specifies CASRTEGSYEQYF. Full variable domain (rest looked up from reference TRBV5-1 and TRBJ2-7): KAGVTQTPRYLIKTRGQQVTLSCSPISGHRSVSWYQQTPGQGLQFLFEYFSETQRNKGNFPGRFSGRQFSNSRSEMNVSTLELGDSALYLCASRTEGSYEQYFGPGTRLTVT.

The CDR3 coding sequence is TGTGCCAGTTCGGACAGGGGGGTCTTAGTAGGCGGCTACACCTTC. The encoded protein is CASSDRGVLVGGYTF. The chain is built from TRBV19 and TRBJ1-2; 10 bases agree with TRBD1. Germline loops: CDR1 LNHDA, CDR2 SQIVND (reference sequence). The CDR3 contains 15 residues. V gave up 8 bases and J gave up 8 bases; unmatched junction bases: 14.

The V and J genes are TRBV15 and TRBJ1-4, with TRBD1 identical over 7 bases. Germline assignment: CDR1 LNHNV and CDR2 YYDKDF (reference sequence). CDR3 length equals 15 residues. Unmatched junction bases numbered 8, after V lost 0 bases and J lost 10 bases. This chain's CDR3 is CATSRELAGGGKLFF. CDR3 nucleotide sequence: TGTGCCACCAGCAGAGAGCTAGCAGGGGGGGGAAAACTGTTTTTT.